This T cell receptor beta chain was observed in a study of sequential checkpoint blockade in melanoma. The CDR3 totals 14 residues. V lost 3 bases and J lost 0, with 6 bases in between. Germline V gene sequence: CDR1 SEHNR, CDR2 FQNEAQ (reference sequence). This clone ranks as medium-sized. The data were produced by immunoSEQ multiplex PCR, yet TCRdb's version contains in-frame clones alone and is incomplete. Of 9,500 to 15,000 clones listed, over 75% are singletons. Stated treatment: randomized to nivolumab then ipilimumab (arm A) or the reverse (arm B). The specimen was CD8+ T cells sorted from blood (inferred from file names), collected from a patient given nivolumab and ipilimumab in sequence. The sequence came from a human donor with melanoma. J is TRBJ1-5 and V is TRBV7-9; D gene unclear. CDR3 region: CASSFGYSNQPQHF. The CDR3 DNA reads as TGTGCCAGCAGCTTCGGTTATAGCAATCAGCCCCAGCATTTT. The full variable domain, with the rest looked up from reference TRBV7-9 and TRBJ1-5, is DTGVSQNPRHKITKRGQNVTFRCDPISEHNRLYWYRQTLGQGPEFLTYFQNEAQLEKSRLLSDRFSAERPKGSFSTLEIQRTEQGDSAMYLCASSFGYSNQPQHFGDGTRLSIL.